Shown below are 14 T cell receptor beta chains from a single sample sequenced in a study of spatial heterogeneity in lung cancer. From the 5' RACE reads, TCRdb called clonotypes with MiXCR, one entry per CDR3 protein. The data contain 95,000 to 120,000 distinct CDR3 sequences, 10% to 13% of them singletons. Time point in this sample: blood at routine non-recurrence follow-up after resection. The source was PBMCs, collected at follow-up. The receptors shown here come from a female donor with early-stage non-small cell lung cancer.

V gene TRBV19 combines with J gene TRBJ2-3; possible D gene TRBD2, 5 bases. Trimming stripped 1 base from V and 3 bases from J, with 11 bases between. CDR1 is LNHDA and CDR2 is SQIVND in the germline V gene (reference sequence). The CDR3 has 15 amino acids. The CDR3 DNA is TGTGCCAGTAGTATAGTCGGGATCGGTACAGATACGCAGTATTTT. Its translation: CASSIVGIGTDTQYF.

This clonotype was observed many times. The rearrangement uses TRBV7-9 and TRBJ2-3, with a tentative D call TRBD1 (6 bases). Germline V gene sequence: CDR1 SEHNR, CDR2 FQNEAQ (reference sequence). The V gene lost 0 bases and the J gene lost 4 bases, with 11 bases spanning the gap. The CDR3 covers 15 residues. The CDR3 sequence: CASSLAGQAPDTQYF. The CDR3 region has the DNA TGTGCCAGCAGCTTAGCGGGACAAGCACCAGATACGCAGTATTTT.

In this sample, this clonotype turned up many times. The chain carries TRBV20-1 and TRBJ1-5; D remains ambiguous. Trimming removed 2 bases from V and 5 bases from J, with 13 bases in between. The CDR3 is 14 residues long. The germline CDR1 and CDR2 sequences are DFQATT and SNEGSKA (reference sequence). The CDR3 nucleotides are TGCAGTGCTAGACGTCCGGCCGGCGATCAGCCCCAGCATTTT. Its translation is CSARRPAGDQPQHF.

V is TRBV20-1 and J is TRBJ1-1; the D gene is possibly TRBD1 (6 bases). Germline V lookup: CDR1 DFQATT, CDR2 SNEGSKA (reference sequence). V was trimmed by 5 bases and J by 0 bases, leaving 16 bases between them. This CDR3 is 15 amino acids long. The chain's CDR3 is CSARRGIRMNTEAFF. CDR3 nucleotides: TGCAGTGCTCGCAGGGGAATAAGAATGAACACTGAAGCTTTCTTT.

In its sample, this clonotype was seen a few times. The chain carries TRBV28 and TRBJ2-7; D could derive from TRBD1 or TRBD2 (5 bases each). Trimming stripped 7 bases from V and 0 bases from J, with 16 bases between. The CDR3 totals 15 residues. Germline V CDR1 and CDR2: MDHEN, SYDVKM. The CDR3 coding sequence is TGTGCCAGCATCTCCCCTCAAGGGACCTCCTACGAGCAGTACTTC. It encodes CASISPQGTSYEQYF. Full variable domain (missing parts from reference TRBV28 and TRBJ2-7): DVKVTQSSRYLVKRTGEKVFLECVQDMDHENMFWYRQDPGLGLRLIYFSYDVKMKEKGDIPEGYSVSREKKERFSLILESASTNQTSMYLCASISPQGTSYEQYFGPGTRLTVT.

This clonotype appeared many times. V usage is TRBV3-1 and J usage is TRBJ1-4; TRBD1 is a possible D gene (5 bases). The CDR3 runs 14 residues. Trimming left V 1 base short and J 7 bases short, with 10 bases between. The germline gives CDR1 LGHDT, CDR2 YNNKEL (reference sequence). The CDR3 is CASSQVTGGEKLFF. DNA of the CDR3: TGTGCCAGCAGCCAAGTCACCGGGGGTGAAAAACTGTTTTTT. Combining the CDR3 with reference TRBV3-1 and TRBJ1-4 gives the whole variable domain DTAVSQTPKYLVTQMGNDKSIKCEQNLGHDTMYWYKQDSKKFLKIMFSYNNKELIINETVPNRFSPKSPDKAHLNLHINSLELGDSAVYFCASSQVTGGEKLFFGSGTQLSVL.

This clonotype was seen many times. The V and J genes are TRBV21-1 and TRBJ1-6. TRBV21-1 is described as a pseudogene. The CDR3 length is 14 residues. The CDR3 DNA reads TGTGCCTACCAAGCCGGGGAGGATAATTCACCCCTCCACTTT. Encoded protein: CAYQAGEDNSPLHF.

The chain recombines TRBV7-3 with TRBJ1-6; D gene unclear. The CDR3 is made up of 15 amino acids. Germline V gene lookup returns CDR1 SGHTA and CDR2 FQGTGA. The V gene lost 0 bases and the J gene lost 10 bases, with 13 bases spanning the gap. CDR3 residues: CASSLTGKGDSPLHF. CDR3 sequence (DNA): TGTGCCAGCAGCTTAACGGGAAAGGGCGACTCACCCCTCCACTTT. Variable domain in full (rest from reference TRBV7-3 and TRBJ1-6): GAGVSQTPSNKVTEKGKYVELRCDPISGHTALYWYRQSLGQGPEFLIYFQGTGAADDSGLPNDRFFAVRPEGSVSTLKIQRTERGDSAVYLCASSLTGKGDSPLHFGNGTRLTVT.

This rearrangement joins TRBV29-1 to TRBJ2-5; D is unclear. Between the trimmed V and J ends, which lost 6 bases and 7 bases, there was a span of 9 bases. The CDR3 runs to 10 residues. Germline CDR1 reads SQVTM; CDR2 reads ANQGSEA. CDR3 in amino acids: CSVRERTQYF. The CDR3 bases are TGCAGCGTGAGAGAAAGGACCCAGTACTTC.

This clonotype was observed a few times. The CDR3 reads CSVRTGTYSGANVLTF. CDR3 bases: TGCAGCGTTCGAACAGGCACTTACTCTGGGGCCAACGTCCTGACTTTC. The rearrangement uses TRBV29-1 and TRBJ2-6; D perhaps matches TRBD1 (5 bases). This CDR3 region has 16 residues. Germline loops: CDR1 SQVTM, CDR2 ANQGSEA. V dropped 5 bases and J dropped 0 bases, with 14 bases sitting between them.

This clonotype was found many times. As DNA, the CDR3 is TGTGCCAGCAGTCCATGGACAGGTTGGGGGACCCAGTACTTC. Translated, it gives CASSPWTGWGTQYF. This chain links TRBV6-6 with TRBJ2-5, with TRBD1 identical over 7 bases. Germline values: CDR1 MNHNY, CDR2 SVGAGI (reference sequence). The CDR3 runs 14 residues. Trimming at V came to 5 bases and at J to 7 bases, leaving 10 bases not matched to a gene.

This chain uses TRBV7-8 with TRBJ1-2, with 10 bases fitting TRBD1. V shed 1 base, J shed 4 bases, and the junction held 3 bases outside the gene matches. Looked up from germline, CDR1 is SGHVS and CDR2 is FQNEAQ. The CDR3 covers 15 residues. The CDR3 DNA follows: TGTGCCAGCAGCTTAGGAGGGACAGGGGCCTATGGCTACACCTTC. It yields the protein CASSLGGTGAYGYTF.

This rearrangement joins TRBV6-5 to TRBJ2-2, with D uncertain. Germline V gene lookup returns CDR1 MNHEY and CDR2 SVGAGI. The CDR3 is 16 residues long. V gave up 0 bases and J gave up 0 bases, with 8 bases separating them. The chain's CDR3 is CASSYSRTANTGELFF. Here the CDR3 DNA reads TGTGCCAGCAGTTACTCTCGGACCGCGAACACCGGGGAGCTGTTTTTT.

The chain is built from TRBV18 and TRBJ2-3; D is possibly TRBD1 (6 bases). Germline loops: CDR1 KGHSH, CDR2 LQKENI. Trimming took 0 bases from V and 7 from J, leaving 17 bases between them. The CDR3 sequence is 16 residues long. The DNA of the CDR3 is TGTGCCAGCTCACCACCGTCAGGGGATCGCACCAATACGCAGTATTTT. Its protein is CASSPPSGDRTNTQYF. Full variable domain (outside the CDR3, taken from reference TRBV18 and TRBJ2-3): NAGVMQNPRHLVRRRGQEARLRCSPMKGHSHVYWYRQLPEEGLKFMVYLQKENIIDESGMPKERFSAEFPKEGPSILRIQQVVRGDSAAYFCASSPPSGDRTNTQYFGPGTRLTVL.